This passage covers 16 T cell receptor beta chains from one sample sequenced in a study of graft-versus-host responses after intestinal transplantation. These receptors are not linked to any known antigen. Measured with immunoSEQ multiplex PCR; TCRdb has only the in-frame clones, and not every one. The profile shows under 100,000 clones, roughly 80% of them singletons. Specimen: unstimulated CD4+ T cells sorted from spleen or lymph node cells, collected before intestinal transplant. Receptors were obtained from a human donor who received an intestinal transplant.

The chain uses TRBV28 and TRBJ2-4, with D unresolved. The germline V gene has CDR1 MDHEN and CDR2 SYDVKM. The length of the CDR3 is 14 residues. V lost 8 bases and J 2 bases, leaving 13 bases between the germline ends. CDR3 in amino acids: CASWAGAPKNIQYF. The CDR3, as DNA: TGTGCCAGCTGGGCCGGCGCCCCCAAAAACATTCAGTACTTC.

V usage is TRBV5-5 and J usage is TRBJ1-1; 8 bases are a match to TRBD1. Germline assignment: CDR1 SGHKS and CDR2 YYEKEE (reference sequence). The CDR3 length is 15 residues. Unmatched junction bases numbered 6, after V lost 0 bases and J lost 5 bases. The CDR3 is CASSLVSGGKTEAFF. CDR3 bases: TGTGCCAGCAGCTTGGTTTCAGGGGGCAAAACTGAAGCTTTCTTT.

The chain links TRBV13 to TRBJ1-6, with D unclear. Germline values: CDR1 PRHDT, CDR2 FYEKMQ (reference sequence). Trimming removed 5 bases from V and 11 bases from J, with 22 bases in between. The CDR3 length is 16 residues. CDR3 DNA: TGTGCCAGCAGCAGGGCCGCGGACGGTGGCGGGGCACCCCTCCACTTT. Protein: CASSRAADGGGAPLHF.

The CDR3 sequence: CASGLESHNEQFF. DNA of the CDR3: TGTGCTAGTGGTTTGGAGAGCCACAATGAGCAGTTCTTC. The gene calls are TRBV12-5 and TRBJ2-1; D remains ambiguous. Germline V CDR1 and CDR2: LGHNT, FRNRAP. This CDR3 contains 13 residues. V lost 1 base to trimming and J lost 5 bases, with 6 bases between them. The full variable domain, with the rest looked up from reference TRBV12-5 and TRBJ2-1, is DARVTQTPRHKVTEMGQEVTMRCQPILGHNTVFWYRQTMMQGLELLAYFRNRAPLDDSGMPKDRFSAEMPDATLATLKIQPSEPRDSAVYFCASGLESHNEQFFGPGTRLTVL.

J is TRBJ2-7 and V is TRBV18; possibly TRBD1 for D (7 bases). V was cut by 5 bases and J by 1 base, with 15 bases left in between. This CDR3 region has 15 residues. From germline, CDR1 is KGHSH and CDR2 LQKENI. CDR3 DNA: TGTGCCAGCTCAGGCGGGACAGACGAATCCTACGAGCAGTACTTC. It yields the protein CASSGGTDESYEQYF.

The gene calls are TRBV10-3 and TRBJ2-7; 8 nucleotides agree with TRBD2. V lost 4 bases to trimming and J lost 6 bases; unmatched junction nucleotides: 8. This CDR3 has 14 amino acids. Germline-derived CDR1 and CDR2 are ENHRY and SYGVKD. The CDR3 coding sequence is TGTGCCATCAGTGGATTAGCGGGGACGGGCGAGCAGTACTTC. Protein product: CAISGLAGTGEQYF.

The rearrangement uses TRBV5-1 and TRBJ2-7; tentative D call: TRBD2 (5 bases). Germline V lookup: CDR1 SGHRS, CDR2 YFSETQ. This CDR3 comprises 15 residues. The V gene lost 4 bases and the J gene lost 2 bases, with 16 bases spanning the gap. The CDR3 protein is CASSPDSQMPYEQYF. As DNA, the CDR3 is TGCGCCAGCAGCCCGGACTCCCAGATGCCCTACGAGCAGTACTTC.

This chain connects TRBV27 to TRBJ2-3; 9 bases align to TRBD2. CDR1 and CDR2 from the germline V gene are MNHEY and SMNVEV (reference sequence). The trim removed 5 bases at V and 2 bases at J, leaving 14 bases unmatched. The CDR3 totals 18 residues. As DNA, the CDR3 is TGTGCCAGCAGTCCCCATGGCCGACTAGCGGCCTACACAGATACGCAGTATTTT. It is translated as CASSPHGRLAAYTDTQYF.

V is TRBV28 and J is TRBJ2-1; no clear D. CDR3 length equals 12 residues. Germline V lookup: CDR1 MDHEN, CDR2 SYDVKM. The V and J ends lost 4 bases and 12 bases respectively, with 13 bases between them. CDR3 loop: CASSSAVRVQFF. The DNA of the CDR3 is TGTGCCAGCAGTTCCGCTGTACGGGTGCAGTTCTTC.

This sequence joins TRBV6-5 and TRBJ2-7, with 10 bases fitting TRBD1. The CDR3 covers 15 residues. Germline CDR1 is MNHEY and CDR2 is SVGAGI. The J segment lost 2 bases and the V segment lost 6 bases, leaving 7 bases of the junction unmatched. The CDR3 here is CASRYPGTGAYEQYF. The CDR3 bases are TGTGCCAGCAGGTACCCCGGGACAGGGGCCTACGAGCAGTACTTC.

The DNA for the CDR3 is TGTGCCAGTACCAACCAGGGATCTGGGGCCAACGTCCTGACTTTC. This gives the protein CASTNQGSGANVLTF. The chain joins TRBV19 to TRBJ2-6, with D perhaps matching TRBD1 (5 bases). This CDR3 is built from 15 residues. Looked up from germline, CDR1 is LNHDA and CDR2 is SQIVND (reference sequence). The V and J ends lost 7 bases and 1 base respectively, with 11 bases between them.

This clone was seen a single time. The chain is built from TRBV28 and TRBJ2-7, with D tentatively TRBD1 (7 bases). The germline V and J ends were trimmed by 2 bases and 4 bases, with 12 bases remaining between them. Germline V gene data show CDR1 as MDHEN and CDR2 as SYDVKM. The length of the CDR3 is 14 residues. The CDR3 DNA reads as TGTGCCAGCAGTTTACGCCAGGGGGGATACGAGCAGTACTTC. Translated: CASSLRQGGYEQYF. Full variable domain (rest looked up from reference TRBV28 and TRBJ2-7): DVKVTQSSRYLVKRTGEKVFLECVQDMDHENMFWYRQDPGLGLRLIYFSYDVKMKEKGDIPEGYSVSREKKERFSLILESASTNQTSMYLCASSLRQGGYEQYFGPGTRLTVT.

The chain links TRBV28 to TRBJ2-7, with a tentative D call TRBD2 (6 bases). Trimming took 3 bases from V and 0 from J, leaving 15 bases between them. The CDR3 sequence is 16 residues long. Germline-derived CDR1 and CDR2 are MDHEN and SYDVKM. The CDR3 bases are TGTGCCAGCAGTTTCCCCCATCGGGGGAGCTCCTACGAGCAGTACTTC. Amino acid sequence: CASSFPHRGSSYEQYF.

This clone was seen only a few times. This CDR3 reads CASSYQPGYEQYF. For the CDR3, the DNA is TGTGCCAGCAGTTACCAGCCAGGCTACGAGCAGTACTTC. The V call is TRBV6-6, the J call TRBJ2-7, with D unresolved. CDR3 length: 13 amino acids. The V end lost 2 bases, the J end lost 3 bases, and 8 bases lay between the germline ends. Germline V CDR1 and CDR2: MNHNY, SVGAGI (reference sequence).

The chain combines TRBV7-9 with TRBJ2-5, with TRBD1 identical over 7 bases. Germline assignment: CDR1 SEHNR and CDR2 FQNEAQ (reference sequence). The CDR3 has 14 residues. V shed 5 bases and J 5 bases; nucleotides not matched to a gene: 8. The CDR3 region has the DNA TGTGCCAGCAGCCCCCAACAGGGGTCGGAGACCCAGTACTTC. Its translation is CASSPQQGSETQYF.

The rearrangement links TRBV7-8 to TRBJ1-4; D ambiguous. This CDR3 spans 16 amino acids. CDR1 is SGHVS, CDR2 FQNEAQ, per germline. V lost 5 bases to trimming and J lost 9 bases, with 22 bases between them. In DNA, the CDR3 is TGTGCCAGCAGCCTCTACGACATGAGGGCAGTTAAAAAACTGTTTTTT. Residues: CASSLYDMRAVKKLFF.